The clone carrying this T cell receptor beta chain has more than one count but fewer than ten. This CDR3 is built from 13 residues. V lost 6 bases and J 6 bases, leaving 15 bases between the germline ends. The germline V gene has CDR1 MNHEY and CDR2 SVGAGI. PCR employed 60 Vbeta and 13 Jbeta primers. Repertoires were generated with immunoSEQ multiplex PCR, while TCRdb's copy carries only in-frame clones and drops some. The repertoire holds 160,000 or so clones, around 72% seen once, with approximately 2.4% in the top ten. This sample is drawn from a study of cytomegalovirus exposure and HLA in healthy donors.

The J gene is TRBJ2-7, the V gene TRBV6-5; tentatively, D is TRBD2 (6 bases). The sample comprised PBMCs. The clonotype comes from a female donor in good health and CMV-seronegative. The CDR3 DNA reads TGTGCCAGCAGCTCACGGGACTTTCTCGAGCAGTACTTC. Its translation: CASSSRDFLEQYF.